This T cell receptor (beta chain) was captured in a study of control samples from healthy donors and cancer patients. Some clones are missing from TCRdb's copy, which holds only in-frame ones; the method was immunoSEQ multiplex PCR. The repertoire includes 55,000 to 90,000 clones, roughly 84% of them detected once, and under 30% sits in the top ten. CDR1 is SGHNT, CDR2 YENEEA, per germline. V gave up 1 base and J gave up 4 bases, with 4 bases separating them. The CDR3 loop spans 13 amino acids. Input material: blood. The rearrangement links TRBV11-3 to TRBJ2-2; D gene uncertain. The TCR originated in a man between 50 and 59 years old in good health. The CDR3 region is CASSLGLTGELFF. DNA of the CDR3: TGTGCCAGCAGCTTAGGACTCACCGGGGAGCTGTTTTTT.